This TCR beta chain was documented in a study of T cell repertoires in cytomegalovirus infection. Study at large: It can be stated that public TCR beta signatures indicated CMV infection as well as a matching HLA type. General observations from the study: Dominant in the ex vivo response were TCR beta clonotypes restricted by HLA-C and specific for CMV. Cumulative frequency of public TCR beta families picked out carriers of CMV plus the relevant HLA.

Germline values: CDR1 MNHNS, CDR2 SASEGT. The CDR3 is 13 amino acids. Trimming shortened V by 4 bases and J by 2 bases, and 9 bases separated the two germline ends. From the reads, TCRdb called clonotypes with MiXCR, one entry per CDR3 protein. In the table there are approximately 730,000 distinct CDR3 sequences, 25% to 30% of which are singletons. This clonotype was counted ten times or more. The antigen remains unidentified. The chain employs TRBV6-1 and TRBJ2-7, with a weak D call TRBD1 (6 bases). The clonotype originates from a human donor in good health (CMV status not recorded). Some clones in this sample may be carry-over from other donors' samples. The input for sequencing was cultured CD8+ T cells from PBMCs, taken from culture after CMV antigen stimulation. The CDR3 spells CASSVTGPYEQYF. The CDR3 DNA follows: TGTGCCAGCAGTGTAACAGGGCCCTACGAGCAGTACTTC.